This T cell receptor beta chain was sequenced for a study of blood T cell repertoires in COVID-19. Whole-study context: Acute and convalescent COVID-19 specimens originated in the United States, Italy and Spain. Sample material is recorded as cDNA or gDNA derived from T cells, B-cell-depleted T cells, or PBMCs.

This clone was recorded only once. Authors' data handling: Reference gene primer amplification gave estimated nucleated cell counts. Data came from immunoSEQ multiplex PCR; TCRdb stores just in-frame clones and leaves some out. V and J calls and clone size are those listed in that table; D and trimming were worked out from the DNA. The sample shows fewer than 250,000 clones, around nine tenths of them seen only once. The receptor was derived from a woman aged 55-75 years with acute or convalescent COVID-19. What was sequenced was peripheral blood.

The CDR3 protein is CASRSHSGNTIYF. The CDR3 nucleotides read TGTGCCAGCCGTTCCCATTCTGGAAACACCATATATTTT. J is TRBJ1-3 and V is TRBV28, with D uncertain. V lost 8 bases, J lost 1 base, and 9 bases lay in between. Germline loops: CDR1 MDHEN, CDR2 SYDVKM. CDR3 length: 13 amino acids. The whole variable domain, filled in from reference TRBV28 and TRBJ1-3, reads DVKVTQSSRYLVKRTGEKVFLECVQDMDHENMFWYRQDPGLGLRLIYFSYDVKMKEKGDIPEGYSVSREKKERFSLILESASTNQTSMYLCASRSHSGNTIYFGEGSWLTVV.